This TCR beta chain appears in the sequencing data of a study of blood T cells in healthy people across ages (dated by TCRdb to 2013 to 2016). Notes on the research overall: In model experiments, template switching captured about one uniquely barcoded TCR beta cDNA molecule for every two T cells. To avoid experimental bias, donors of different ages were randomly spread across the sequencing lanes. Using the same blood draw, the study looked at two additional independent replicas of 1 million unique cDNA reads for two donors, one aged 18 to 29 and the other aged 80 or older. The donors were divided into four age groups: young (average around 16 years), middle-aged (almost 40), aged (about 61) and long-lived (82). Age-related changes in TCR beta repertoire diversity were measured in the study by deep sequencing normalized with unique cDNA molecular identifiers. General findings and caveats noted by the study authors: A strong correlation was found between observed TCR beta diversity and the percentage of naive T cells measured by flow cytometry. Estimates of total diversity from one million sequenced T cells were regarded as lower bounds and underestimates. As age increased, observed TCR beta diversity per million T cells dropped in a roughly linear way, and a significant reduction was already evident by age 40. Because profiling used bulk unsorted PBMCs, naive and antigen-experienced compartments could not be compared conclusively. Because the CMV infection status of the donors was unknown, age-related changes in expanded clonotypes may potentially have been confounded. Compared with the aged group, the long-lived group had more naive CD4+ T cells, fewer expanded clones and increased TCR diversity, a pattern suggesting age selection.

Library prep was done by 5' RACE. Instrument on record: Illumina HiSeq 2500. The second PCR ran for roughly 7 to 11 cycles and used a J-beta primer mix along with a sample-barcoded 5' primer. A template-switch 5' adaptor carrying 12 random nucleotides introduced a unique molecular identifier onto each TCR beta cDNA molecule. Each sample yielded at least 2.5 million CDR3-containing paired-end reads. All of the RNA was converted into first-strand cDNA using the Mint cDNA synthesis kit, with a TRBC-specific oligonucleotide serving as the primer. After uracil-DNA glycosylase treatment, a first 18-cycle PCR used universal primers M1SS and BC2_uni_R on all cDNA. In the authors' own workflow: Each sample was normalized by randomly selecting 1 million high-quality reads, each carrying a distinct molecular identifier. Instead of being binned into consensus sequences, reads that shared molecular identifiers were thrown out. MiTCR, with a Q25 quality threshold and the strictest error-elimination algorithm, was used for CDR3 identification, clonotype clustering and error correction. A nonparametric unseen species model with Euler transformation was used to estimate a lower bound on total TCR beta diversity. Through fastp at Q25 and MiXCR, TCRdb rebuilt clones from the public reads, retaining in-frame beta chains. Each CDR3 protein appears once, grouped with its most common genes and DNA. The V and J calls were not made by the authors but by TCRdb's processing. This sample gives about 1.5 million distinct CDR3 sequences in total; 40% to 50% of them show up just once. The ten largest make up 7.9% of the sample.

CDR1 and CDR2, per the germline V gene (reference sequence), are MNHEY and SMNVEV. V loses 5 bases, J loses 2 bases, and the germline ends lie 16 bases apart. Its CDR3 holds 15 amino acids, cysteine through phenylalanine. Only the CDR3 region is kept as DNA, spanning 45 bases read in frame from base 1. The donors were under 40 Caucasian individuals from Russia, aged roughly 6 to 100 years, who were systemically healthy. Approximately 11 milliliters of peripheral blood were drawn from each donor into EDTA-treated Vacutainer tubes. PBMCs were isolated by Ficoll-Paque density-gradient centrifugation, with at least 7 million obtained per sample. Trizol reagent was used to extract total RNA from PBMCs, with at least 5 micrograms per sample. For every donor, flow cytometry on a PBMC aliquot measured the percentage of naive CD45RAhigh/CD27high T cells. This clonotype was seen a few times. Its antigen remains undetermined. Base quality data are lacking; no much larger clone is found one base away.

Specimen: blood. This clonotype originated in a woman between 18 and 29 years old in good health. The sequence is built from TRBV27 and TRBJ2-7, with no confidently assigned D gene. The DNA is TGTGCCAGCAGTCCCCCACCAGCACACACCTACGAGCAGTACTTC. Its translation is CASSPPPAHTYEQYF.